Listed below are T cell receptor beta chains from one sample, sequenced in a study of OX40 agonist ivuxolimab in advanced cancers. Sequencing was performed with immunoSEQ multiplex PCR; in TCRdb, only in-frame clones are kept and a portion is missing. Found here are roughly 20,000 clones, 79% of them singletons; the top ten hold about 33%. This specimen consisted of CD4+ or CD8+ T cells sorted from blood, obtained in a trial of the OX40 agonist ivuxolimab. Every receptor here comes from an adult with an advanced solid tumor such as melanoma, head and neck, liver or kidney cancer. CDR3s include the opening cysteine and the closing phenylalanine or tryptophan. The D gene is left open where the match is weak. Clone size is shown for a subset of rows, as once, few, many or a class of expanded clone.

clone_size	v_call	d_call	j_call	cdr3_aa	cdr3_nt
NA	TRBV29-1	NA	TRBJ2-2	CSVGASTVPGELFF	TGCAGCGTTGGGGCTTCGACAGTGCCCGGGGAGCTGTTTTTT
NA	TRBV19	NA	TRBJ1-5	CASSMWDTNQPQHF	TGTGCCAGTAGTATGTGGGACACTAATCAGCCCCAGCATTTT
once	TRBV5-1	NA	TRBJ2-7	CASSLVGEWYEQYF	TGCGCCAGCAGCCTGGTAGGGGAGTGGTACGAGCAGTACTTC
NA	TRBV4-3	NA	TRBJ2-1	CASTPDQEDDEQFF	TGCGCCAGCACCCCGGACCAAGAGGACGATGAGCAGTTCTTC
NA	TRBV5-4	TRBD1	TRBJ1-2	CASSGRDRVVGYTF	TGTGCCAGCAGCGGACGGGACAGGGTTGTCGGCTACACCTTC
NA	TRBV7-3	NA	TRBJ1-1	CASSLPPEIGNTEAFF	TGTGCCAGCAGCTTACCCCCCGAGATAGGGAACACTGAAGCTTTCTTT
few	TRBV4-1	NA	TRBJ1-4	CASSHPSMNNEKLFF	TGCGCCAGCAGCCATCCCTCGATGAATAATGAAAAACTGTTTTTT
NA	TRBV4-1	NA	TRBJ1-5	CASSLDSLPGAVSGDNQPQHF	TGCGCCAGCAGCCTCGACTCTCTTCCAGGCGCCGTCTCGGGGGACAATCAGCCCCAGCATTTT
NA	TRBV6-5	NA	TRBJ1-4	CASSYSNRAEKLFF	TGTGCCAGCAGTTACTCGAACCGTGCAGAAAAACTGTTTTTT
NA	TRBV15	NA	TRBJ2-2	CATSRTATGELFF	TGTGCCACCAGCAGGACGGCTACCGGGGAGCTGTTTTTT
NA	TRBV5-6	NA	TRBJ2-7	CASSLAGAHYEQYF	TGTGCCAGCAGCTTGGCGGGGGCGCACTACGAGCAGTACTTC
NA	TRBV7-9	NA	TRBJ2-2	CASSPDLAAGELFF	TGTGCCAGCAGCCCAGATTTAGCCGCCGGGGAGCTGTTTTTT
NA	TRBV13	TRBD1	TRBJ2-1	CASSLEDRFKGFF	TGTGCCAGCAGCTTAGAGGACAGGTTTAAAGGGTTCTTC
NA	TRBV7-9	TRBD2	TRBJ2-1	CASSHPTSGGSYNEQFF	TGTGCCAGCAGCCATCCGACTAGCGGGGGATCCTACAATGAGCAGTTCTTC
NA	TRBV2	NA	TRBJ2-1	CARLNRDNNEQFF	TGTGCCAGACTAAACAGGGATAACAATGAGCAGTTCTTC
NA	TRBV30	TRBD1	TRBJ2-7	CAWSTGSLQYF	TGTGCCTGGTCGACAGGGTCGTTGCAGTACTTC
NA	TRBV5-4	NA	TRBJ2-1	CASQRRSRTSYNEQFF	TGTGCCAGTCAAAGACGGTCCCGTACCTCCTACAATGAGCAGTTCTTC
NA	TRBV7-8	NA	TRBJ2-3	CASSLETDTQYF	TGTGCCAGCAGCCTAGAAACAGATACGCAGTATTTT
NA	TRBV5-6	NA	TRBJ2-3	CASSYDSSTDTQYF	TGTGCCAGCAGCTACGACAGCAGCACAGATACGCAGTATTTT
few	TRBV27	NA	TRBJ2-5	CASKGHEVWTQYF	TGTGCCAGCAAGGGTCACGAGGTTTGGACCCAGTACTTC
NA	TRBV19	NA	TRBJ2-1	CASSIYGNNEQFF	TGTGCCAGTAGTATATACGGCAACAATGAGCAGTTCTTC
NA	TRBV5-1	NA	TRBJ2-1	CASSLPGDWDEQFF	TGCGCCAGCAGCTTGCCAGGGGACTGGGATGAGCAGTTCTTC
NA	TRBV7-9	NA	TRBJ2-2	CASSRRLEAHRELFF	TGTGCCAGCAGCCGCCGGCTAGAAGCCCACCGGGAGCTGTTTTTT
NA	TRBV18	TRBD1	TRBJ2-7	CASSLGQGGSYEQYF	TGTGCCAGCTCACTCGGACAGGGAGGTTCCTACGAGCAGTACTTC
NA	TRBV7-9	NA	TRBJ1-2	CASSVPGRAGPSRGYTF	TGTGCCAGCAGCGTCCCTGGAAGGGCCGGGCCCTCTCGGGGCTACACCTTC
NA	TRBV11-3	TRBD2	TRBJ2-3	CASSSDDSGGAWSQYF	TGTGCCAGCAGCTCGGACGATAGCGGGGGGGCGTGGTCGCAGTATTTT
NA	TRBV21-1	NA	TRBJ2-3	CASSKEESGTGNTDTQYF	TGTGCCAGCAGCAAAGAAGAGTCCGGGACAGGTAACACAGATACGCAGTATTTT
NA	TRBV5-1	TRBD1	TRBJ2-7	CASSLGSGQAYEQYF	TGCGCCAGCAGCTTGGGTTCTGGACAGGCCTACGAGCAGTACTTC
NA	TRBV7-9	NA	TRBJ2-3	CASSLELVADTQYF	TGTGCCAGCAGTCTAGAACTTGTGGCAGATACGCAGTATTTT
NA	TRBV6-6	NA	TRBJ1-5	CASRYSNQPQHF	TGTGCCAGCAGGTATAGCAATCAGCCCCAGCATTTT
NA	TRBV4-3	NA	TRBJ2-7	CASSQYTGATYEQYF	TGCGCCAGCAGCCAGTATACAGGCGCAACCTACGAGCAGTACTTC
NA	TRBV4-1	NA	TRBJ2-1	CASSQVHRDDYNEQFF	TGCGCCAGCAGCCAAGTCCACCGGGATGACTACAATGAGCAGTTCTTC
medium-sized	TRBV4-3	NA	TRBJ1-1	CASSQVGTHGNTEAFF	TGCGCCAGCAGCCAAGTGGGGACTCACGGAAACACTGAAGCTTTCTTT
few	TRBV19	NA	TRBJ1-2	CASSIGAPLGGYTF	TGTGCCAGTAGTATTGGTGCCCCCCTGGGGGGCTACACCTTC
NA	TRBV4-1	NA	TRBJ2-3	CASSQEAQELYTDTQYF	TGCGCCAGCAGCCAAGAGGCGCAGGAACTGTACACAGATACGCAGTATTTT
once	TRBV28	TRBD1	TRBJ2-5	CATRDSPLVWETQYF	TGTGCCACCCGGGACAGCCCTCTCGTCTGGGAGACCCAGTACTTC
NA	TRBV28	NA	TRBJ1-3	CASNGGTIYF	TGTGCCAGCAATGGAGGCACCATATATTTT
NA	TRBV7-6	TRBD1	TRBJ1-3	CASSLGPRTGETGNTIYF	TGTGCCAGCAGCTTAGGCCCAAGGACAGGGGAGACTGGAAACACCATATATTTT
NA	TRBV7-2	NA	TRBJ2-7	CASSLSPEGEQYF	TGTGCCAGCAGCTTGTCTCCGGAGGGGGAGCAGTACTTC
medium-sized	TRBV7-3	TRBD2	TRBJ2-1	CASSPLAGGMNEQFF	TGTGCCAGCAGCCCACTAGCGGGGGGGATGAATGAGCAGTTCTTC
NA	TRBV14	NA	TRBJ1-4	CASSQEVQLNEKLFF	TGTGCCAGCAGCCAAGAGGTGCAGCTCAATGAAAAACTGTTTTTT
NA	TRBV27	NA	TRBJ1-2	CASSVIGGTYGYTF	TGTGCCAGCAGTGTAATTGGGGGCACCTATGGCTACACCTTC
NA	TRBV6-6	NA	TRBJ2-2	CASSPLNPGELFF	TGTGCCAGCAGTCCACTAAACCCCGGGGAGCTGTTTTTT
NA	TRBV29-1	NA	TRBJ2-7	CSVGEQGYEQYF	TGCAGCGTTGGTGAGCAGGGCTACGAGCAGTACTTC
NA	TRBV5-8	NA	TRBJ1-2	CASSLSPLPRGYGYTF	TGTGCCAGCAGCTTGTCTCCGCTCCCGAGGGGCTATGGCTACACCTTC
NA	TRBV5-6	NA	TRBJ2-2	CASSLGLTGELFF	TGTGCCAGCAGCTTGGGGCTCACCGGGGAGCTGTTTTTT
NA	TRBV27	TRBD1	TRBJ2-7	CASSPGQHYEQYF	TGTGCCAGCAGTCCGGGACAGCACTACGAGCAGTACTTC
NA	TRBV2	NA	TRBJ1-1	CASNGGSVTEAFF	TGTGCCAGCAATGGGGGTTCGGTGACTGAAGCTTTCTTT
NA	TRBV15	NA	TRBJ2-1	CATTSGAVGEQFF	TGTGCCACCACCTCGGGGGCCGTCGGTGAGCAGTTCTTC
NA	TRBV27	TRBD1	TRBJ1-4	CASSWRQGFNEKLFF	TGTGCCAGCAGTTGGAGACAGGGGTTCAATGAAAAACTGTTTTTT
NA	TRBV7-2	NA	TRBJ2-2	CASSPTVTGELFF	TGTGCCAGCAGCCCGACAGTCACCGGGGAGCTGTTTTTT
NA	TRBV27	NA	TRBJ2-3	CASGIPWDTQYF	TGTGCCAGCGGAATACCCTGGGATACGCAGTATTTT
NA	TRBV4-1	NA	TRBJ1-5	CASSQGWPGNQPQHF	TGCGCCAGCAGCCAAGGCTGGCCAGGCAATCAGCCCCAGCATTTT
NA	TRBV6-5	TRBD1	TRBJ2-5	CASSYGTGGAETQYF	TGTGCCAGCAGTTACGGGACAGGGGGCGCAGAGACCCAGTACTTC